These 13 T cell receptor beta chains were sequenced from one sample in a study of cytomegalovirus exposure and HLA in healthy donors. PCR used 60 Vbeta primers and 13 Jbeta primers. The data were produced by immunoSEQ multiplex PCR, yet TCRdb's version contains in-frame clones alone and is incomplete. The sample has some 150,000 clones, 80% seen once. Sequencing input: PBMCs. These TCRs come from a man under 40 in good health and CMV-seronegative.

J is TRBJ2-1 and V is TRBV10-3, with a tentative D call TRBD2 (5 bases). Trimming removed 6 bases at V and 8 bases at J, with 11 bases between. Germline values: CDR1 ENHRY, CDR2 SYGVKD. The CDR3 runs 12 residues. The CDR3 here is CAISPRGDEQFF. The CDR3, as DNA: TGTGCCATCAGCCCCCGGGGAGATGAGCAGTTCTTC.

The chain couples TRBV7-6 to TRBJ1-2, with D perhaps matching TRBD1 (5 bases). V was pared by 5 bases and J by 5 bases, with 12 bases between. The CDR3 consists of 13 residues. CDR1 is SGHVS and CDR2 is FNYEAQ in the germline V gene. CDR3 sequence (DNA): TGTGCCAGCAGCGCAGCCGGGGGATATGGCTACACCTTC. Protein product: CASSAAGGYGYTF.

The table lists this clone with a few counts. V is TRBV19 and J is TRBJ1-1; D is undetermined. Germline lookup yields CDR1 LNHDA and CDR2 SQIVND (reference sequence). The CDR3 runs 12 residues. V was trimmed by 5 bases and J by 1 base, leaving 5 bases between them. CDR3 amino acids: CASSEANTEAFF. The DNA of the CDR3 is TGTGCCAGTAGTGAGGCGAACACTGAAGCTTTCTTT.

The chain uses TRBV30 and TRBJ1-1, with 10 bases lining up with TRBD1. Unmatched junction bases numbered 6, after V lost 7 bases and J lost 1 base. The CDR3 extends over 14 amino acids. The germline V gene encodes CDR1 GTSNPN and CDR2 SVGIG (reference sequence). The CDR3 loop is CAYDRGLTNTEAFF. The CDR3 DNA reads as TGTGCCTATGACAGGGGGCTTACGAACACTGAAGCTTTCTTT.

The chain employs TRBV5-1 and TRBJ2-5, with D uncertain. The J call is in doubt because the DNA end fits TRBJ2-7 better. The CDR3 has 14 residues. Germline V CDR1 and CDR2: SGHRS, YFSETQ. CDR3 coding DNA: TGCGCCAGCAGCTTGAGATCCGGTGTTTACGAGCAGTACTTC. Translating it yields CASSLRSGVYEQYF.

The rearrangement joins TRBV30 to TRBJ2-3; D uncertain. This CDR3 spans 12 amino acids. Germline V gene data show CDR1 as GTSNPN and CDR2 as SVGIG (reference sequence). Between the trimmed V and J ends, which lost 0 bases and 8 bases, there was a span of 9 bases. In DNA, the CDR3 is TGTGCCTGGAGTGTGGAGATCCGTACGCAGTATTTT. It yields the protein CAWSVEIRTQYF. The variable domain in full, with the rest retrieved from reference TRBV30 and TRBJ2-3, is SQTIHQWPATLVQPVGSPLSLECTVEGTSNPNLYWYRQAAGRGLQLLFYSVGIGQISSEVPQNLSASRPQDRQFILSSKKLLLSDSGFYLCAWSVEIRTQYFGPGTRLTVL.

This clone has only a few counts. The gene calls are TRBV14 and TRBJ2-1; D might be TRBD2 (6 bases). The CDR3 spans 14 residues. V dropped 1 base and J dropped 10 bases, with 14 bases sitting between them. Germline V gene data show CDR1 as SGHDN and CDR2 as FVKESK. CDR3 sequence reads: CASSQVYGAGEQFF. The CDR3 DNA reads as TGTGCCAGCAGCCAAGTCTACGGGGCGGGGGAGCAGTTCTTC.

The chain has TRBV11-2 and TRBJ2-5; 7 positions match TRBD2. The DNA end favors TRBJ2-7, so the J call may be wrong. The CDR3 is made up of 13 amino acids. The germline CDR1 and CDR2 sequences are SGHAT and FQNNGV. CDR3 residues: CASSPGLFDEQYF. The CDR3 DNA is TGTGCCAGCAGCCCGGGACTATTCGACGAGCAGTACTTC.

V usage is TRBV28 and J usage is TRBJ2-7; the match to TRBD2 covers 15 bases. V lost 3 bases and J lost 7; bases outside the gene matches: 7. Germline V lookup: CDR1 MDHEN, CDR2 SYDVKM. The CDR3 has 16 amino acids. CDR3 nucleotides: TGTGCCAGCAGTTTCCTTATCGGACTAGCGGGAGGGGAGCAGTACTTC. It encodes CASSFLIGLAGGEQYF.

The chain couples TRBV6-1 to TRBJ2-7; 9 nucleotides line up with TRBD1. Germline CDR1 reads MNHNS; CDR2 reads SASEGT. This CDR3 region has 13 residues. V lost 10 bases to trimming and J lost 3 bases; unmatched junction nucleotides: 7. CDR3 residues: CATTTGGLYEQYF. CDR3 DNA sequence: TGTGCCACCACGACAGGGGGGCTCTACGAGCAGTACTTC.

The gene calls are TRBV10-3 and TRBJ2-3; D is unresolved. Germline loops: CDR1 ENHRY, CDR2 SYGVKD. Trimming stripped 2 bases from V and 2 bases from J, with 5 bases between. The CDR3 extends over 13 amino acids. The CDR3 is CAISEEVTDTQYF. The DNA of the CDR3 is TGTGCCATCAGTGAGGAGGTCACAGATACGCAGTATTTT.

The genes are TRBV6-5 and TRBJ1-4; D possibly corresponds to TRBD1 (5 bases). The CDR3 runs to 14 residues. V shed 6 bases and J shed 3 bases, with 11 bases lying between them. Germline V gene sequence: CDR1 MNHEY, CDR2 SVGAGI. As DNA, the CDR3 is TGTGCCAGCAGGTCAACAGGCCCTAATGAAAAACTGTTTTTT. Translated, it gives CASRSTGPNEKLFF.

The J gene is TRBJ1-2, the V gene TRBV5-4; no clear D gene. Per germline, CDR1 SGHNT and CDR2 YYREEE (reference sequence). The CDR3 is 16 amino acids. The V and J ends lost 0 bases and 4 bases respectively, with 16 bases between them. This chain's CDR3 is CASSLGPRENPYGYTF. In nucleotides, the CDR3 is TGTGCCAGCAGCTTGGGCCCCCGGGAAAACCCCTATGGCTACACCTTC. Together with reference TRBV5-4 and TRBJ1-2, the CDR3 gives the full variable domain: ETGVTQSPTHLIKTRGQQVTLRCSSQSGHNTVSWYQQALGQGPQFIFQYYREEENGRGNFPPRFSGLQFPNYSSELNVNALELDDSALYLCASSLGPRENPYGYTFGSGTRLTVV.